This T cell receptor (beta chain) was retrieved from a study of siplizumab effects on memory and regulatory T cells. Whole-study results and caveats: Sequences below about 10^-5 frequency were poorly captured, limiting mapping of alloreactive clones. Major contributors to the alloresponse seemed to be naive T cells, which also appeared more diverse than memory cells. The suppressive capacity of proliferating Tregs from siplizumab cultures remained unconfirmed.

In the case of this clone: Its specificity is not known.

Using immunoSEQ multiplex PCR, the repertoire was profiled, and TCRdb retains in-frame clones only, with some absent. Seen here are roughly 100,000 clones, 90% to 95% observed once, and the top ten hold about 1.1%. CDR3 length equals 14 residues. From germline, CDR1 is SGHRS and CDR2 YFSETQ. V lost 4 bases to trimming and J lost 9 bases, with 18 bases between them. Sequenced input: CD4+ T cells sorted from blood. The V call is TRBV5-1, the J call TRBJ2-3; weak D call: TRBD1 (5 bases). The receptor comes from a human donor in good health. CDR3 sequence: CASSQVGGTGTQYF. The CDR3 coding sequence is TGCGCCAGCAGCCAGGTGGGCGGAACAGGAACGCAGTATTTT.